Following are 18 T cell receptor beta chains from one sample sequenced in a study of shared clonotypes between healthy human individuals. Here immunoSEQ multiplex PCR was the method, and the copy in TCRdb shows in-frame clones only, minus some. The sample records about 490,000 clones, 70% to 80% being singletons. The sample comprised PBMCs. The source of these receptors is a woman in her thirties or forties in good health. Some clones in this sample may be carry-over from other donors' samples.

The V and J genes are TRBV28 and TRBJ2-5; 8 bases agree with TRBD2. This CDR3 has 13 amino acids. Germline V gives CDR1 MDHEN, CDR2 SYDVKM. J lost 5 bases, V lost 7 bases, and 6 bases had no gene match. The CDR3 protein is CASTPSGSETQYF. The CDR3 DNA is TGTGCCAGCACCCCCAGCGGGAGTGAGACCCAGTACTTC.

This chain uses TRBV5-4 with TRBJ2-7; TRBD1 agrees at 8 bases. The CDR3 spans 15 residues. The germline gives CDR1 SGHNT, CDR2 YYREEE (reference sequence). V lost 3 bases, J lost 1 base, and 6 bases stayed unmatched. CDR3 amino acids: CASSYSTGESYEQYF. The CDR3 region has the DNA TGTGCCAGCAGCTATTCGACAGGGGAATCCTACGAGCAGTACTTC.

Regarding this clone: Other nucleotide sequences in the sample specify the same CDR3. The chain links TRBV9 to TRBJ2-1, with TRBD1 matching over 8 bases. The CDR3 sequence is 14 residues long. Germline V lookup: CDR1 SGDLS, CDR2 YYNGEE. The V gene end was trimmed by 4 bases and the J gene end by 4 bases; junction bases not matched to a gene: 4. CDR3 DNA: TGTGCCAGCAGCCCCCGGACAGGGTACAATGAGCAGTTCTTC. Translating it yields CASSPRTGYNEQFF.

The rearrangement links TRBV18 to TRBJ2-3, with TRBD1 matching 8 bases. This CDR3 region has 14 residues. V dropped 3 bases and J dropped 5; count of bases not matched to a gene: 4. The germline CDR1 and CDR2 sequences are KGHSH and LQKENI. CDR3 DNA: TGTGCCAGCTCACCGACAGGGGAGGAAGATACGCAGTATTTT. It encodes CASSPTGEEDTQYF.

CDR3 nucleotide sequence: TGTGCCAGCGGAGGGACAGGGGGAACCGGGGAGCTGTTTTTT. Amino acids: CASGGTGGTGELFF. V gene TRBV7-9 combines with J gene TRBJ2-2; 11 bases agree with TRBD1. Germline CDR1 and CDR2: SEHNR and FQNEAQ (reference sequence). The CDR3 contains 14 residues. Trimming cost V 8 bases and J 5 bases; bases outside gene matches: 4.

This clone was observed once. V gene TRBV7-2 combines with J gene TRBJ1-3; tentatively, D is TRBD1 (5 bases). CDR1 is SGHTA and CDR2 is FQGNSA in the germline V gene. The CDR3 extends over 15 amino acids. The V end lost 5 bases, the J end lost 4 bases, and 15 bases lay between the germline ends. For the CDR3, the DNA is TGTGCCAGCAGCGTTGATTCAGGGCCCGGAAACACCATATATTTT. This encodes CASSVDSGPGNTIYF.

The gene calls are TRBV5-6 and TRBJ2-2, with 8 nucleotides matching TRBD1. V lost 2 bases and J lost 6; bases outside the gene matches: 12. The CDR3 has 17 amino acids. Germline V lookup: CDR1 SGHDT, CDR2 YYEEEE. The CDR3, as DNA: TGTGCCAGCAGCTTATACACAGGGGGACCGCGGTCCGGGGAGCTGTTTTTT. This encodes CASSLYTGGPRSGELFF.

The chain carries TRBV25-1 and TRBJ1-4; a possible D gene is TRBD1 (5 bases). The CDR3 runs 11 residues. V was cut by 1 base and J by 11 bases, with 5 bases left in between. Germline V gene sequence: CDR1 MGHDK, CDR2 SYGVNS. In DNA, the CDR3 is TGTGCCAGCAGTGAATCAGGGAAACTGTTTTTT. It yields the protein CASSESGKLFF.

This clone has just a few counts. V is TRBV19 and J is TRBJ1-5, with no clear D. CDR1 is LNHDA and CDR2 is SQIVND in the germline V gene (reference sequence). The CDR3 runs 14 residues. Trimming cost V 3 bases and J 1 base, with 7 bases left between them. The CDR3 here is CASSMRGSNQPQHF. The DNA for the CDR3 is TGTGCCAGTAGTATGAGAGGGAGCAATCAGCCCCAGCATTTT.

This chain links TRBV30 with TRBJ2-3; 7 bases are a match to TRBD1. Trimming at V came to 1 base and at J to 0 bases, leaving 4 bases not matched to a gene. The CDR3 contains 15 residues. Germline CDR1 GTSNPN, CDR2 SVGIG (reference sequence). CDR3 loop: CAWSGTGPSTDTQYF. CDR3 bases: TGTGCCTGGAGTGGGACAGGACCAAGCACAGATACGCAGTATTTT.

This clone was seen a few times. V is TRBV19 and J is TRBJ1-1; D not certain. The V end lost 11 bases, the J end lost 0 bases, and 10 bases lay between the germline ends. CDR3 size: 12 residues. Germline V gene sequence: CDR1 LNHDA, CDR2 SQIVND (reference sequence). The CDR3: CASGFLNTEAFF. The CDR3 coding sequence is TGTGCCTCGGGGTTCCTGAACACTGAAGCTTTCTTT.

The chain uses TRBV27 and TRBJ2-3, with TRBD2 matching 7 bases. Germline trimming cut 6 bases from V and 8 bases from J; bases unmatched to any gene: 8. Germline CDR1 is MNHEY and CDR2 is SMNVEV (reference sequence). The CDR3 runs 13 residues. This chain's CDR3 is CASSGLVGVTQYF. The CDR3 region has the DNA TGTGCCAGCAGCGGACTAGTGGGGGTTACGCAGTATTTT.

The chain employs TRBV4-2 and TRBJ2-7, with D possibly matching TRBD1 (5 bases). Germline CDR1 LGHNA, CDR2 YNFKEQ. Trimming pared 1 base from V and 4 bases from J, leaving 14 bases between. CDR3 size: 15 residues. CDR3 sequence reads: CASSQGGQGGYEQYF. CDR3 DNA: TGTGCCAGCAGCCAAGGGGGTCAGGGTGGATACGAGCAGTACTTC.

This clone was observed a handful of times. V usage is TRBV2 and J usage is TRBJ1-5; D ambiguous. CDR1 is SNHLY and CDR2 is FYNNEI in the germline V gene. The V end was cut by 5 bases, the J end by 4 bases, with 9 bases between. CDR3 length: 13 residues. CDR3 sequence: CASSLQRNQPQHF. The CDR3 nucleotides read TGTGCCAGCAGTTTACAGCGAAATCAGCCCCAGCATTTT.

The chain couples TRBV5-1 to TRBJ2-1; 8 bases fit TRBD2. The CDR3 runs to 16 residues. The germline V gene has CDR1 SGHRS and CDR2 YFSETQ. V lost 2 bases and J lost 6; bases outside the gene matches: 10. The CDR3 spells CASSFLGAGVVNEQFF. CDR3 bases: TGCGCCAGCAGCTTCCTAGGAGCGGGAGTGGTCAATGAGCAGTTCTTC.

A single count supports this clone. A much larger clone differs from this one at a single base, so this may be a read error. Other DNA sequences of this sample code for an identical CDR3. The chain combines TRBV30 with TRBJ1-2; maybe TRBD1 (6 bases). V lost 5 bases, J lost 11 bases, and 24 bases lay in between. The CDR3 spans 14 residues. CDR1 GTSNPN and CDR2 SVGIG come from the germline V gene (reference sequence). The CDR3 loop is CAWGGPRTKAGYTF. CDR3 DNA sequence: TGTGCCTGGGGGGGGCCGAGGACAAAGGCTGGATACACCTTC.

Turning to this clone: Relative to the germline gene, one junction end is altered; a read error may explain this. Different DNA sequences within this sample yield the same CDR3. The genes are TRBV4-1 and TRBJ1-5, with D uncertain. Germline values: CDR1 MGHRA, CDR2 YSYEKL. The length of the CDR3 is 18 residues. The CDR3 bases are TGCGCCAGTAGCCAAGATCCCCGGCCCGGGATTAGCAATCAGCCCCAGCATTTT. As protein: CASSQDPRPGISNQPQHF.

V usage is TRBV30 and J usage is TRBJ1-5; no firm D call. V lost 6 bases and J 8 bases, leaving 14 bases between the germline ends. This CDR3 is built from 12 residues. The V gene's germline CDR1 is GTSNPN and CDR2 SVGIG (reference sequence). The CDR3 nucleotides are TGTGCCTGTGAGGGTGGGGTAAAGCCCCAGCATTTT. Translation gives CACEGGVKPQHF.